This T cell receptor (beta chain) was captured by sequencing in a study of blood T cell repertoires in COVID-19. Study at large: Italy, Spain and the United States were the sources of the convalescent and acute COVID-19 samples. Sources were T cells, B-cell-depleted T cells, or PBMCs; the material itself was cDNA or gDNA.

The CDR3 has 15 residues. The germline gives CDR1 SGHRS, CDR2 YFSETQ. Between the trimmed V and J ends, which lost 0 bases and 0 bases, there was a span of 10 bases. Libraries were prepared by immunoSEQ multiplex PCR; TCRdb keeps only in-frame clonotypes and omits some of them. The sample includes roughly 100,000 clones, about four fifths of them seen just once. J is TRBJ2-7 and V is TRBV5-1; possibly TRBD1 for D (6 bases). The source material was peripheral blood. This sequence was found in a man in his forties or fifties with active or convalescent COVID-19. CDR3 residues: CASSLASGVSYEQYF. In DNA, the CDR3 is TGCGCCAGCAGCTTGGCGTCAGGGGTCTCCTACGAGCAGTACTTC.